These T cell receptor beta chains were read from a single sample in a study of shared clonotypes between healthy human individuals. Produced via immunoSEQ multiplex PCR; TCRdb's table is partial and in-frame only. The sample lists more than 600,000 clones, about 90% occurring once. Sequenced material: naive CD8+ T cells sorted from blood. These receptors came from a man younger than 45 in good health. CDR3s include the opening cysteine and the closing phenylalanine or tryptophan. The order of the fields is V gene, J gene, clone size, D gene, CDR3 DNA, CDR3 protein. D genes are given only for firm matches. Clone size, where shown, is once, few, many, or a class for clones that have expanded.

TRBV4-1	TRBJ2-7	-	-	TGCGCCAGCAGCCAAGAACCGAGGTGGGATTTGAAGTACTTC	CASSQEPRWDLKYF
TRBV11-2	TRBJ2-2	-	TRBD1	TGTGCCAGCAGCACCGACAGGGCAAACACCGGGGAGCTGTTTTTT	CASSTDRANTGELFF
TRBV25-1	TRBJ2-7	-	TRBD2	TGTGCCAGCAGTGAGCCCAGCGGGGGGGAGCAGTACTTC	CASSEPSGGEQYF
TRBV14	TRBJ2-7	-	-	TGTGCCAGCAGCCAAGGTTCCGGACCCCAGGGGCTTTCCTACGAGCAGTACTTC	CASSQGSGPQGLSYEQYF
TRBV19	TRBJ2-1	-	TRBD2	TGTGCCAGTAGTACGGGGGGACTAGCGGGAGGAGCGGTCTTC	CASSTGGLAGGAVF
TRBV27	TRBJ2-5	-	TRBD1	TGTGCCAGCAGTTTATCCCGGACAGGGGGCATTTTGGGAGAGACCCAGTACTTC	CASSLSRTGGILGETQYF
TRBV15	TRBJ2-2	-	-	TGTGCCACCAGCAGAGATCTTGGTACCACCGGGGAGCTGTTTTTT	CATSRDLGTTGELFF
TRBV29-1	TRBJ1-2	-	-	TGCAGCGGCTACAGGGTTAACTATGGCTACACCTTC	CSGYRVNYGYTF
TRBV6-6	TRBJ2-7	-	-	TGTGCCAGCAGTTACTCGAGAGACAGAAGCTCCTACGAGCAGTACTTC	CASSYSRDRSSYEQYF
TRBV7-9	TRBJ2-7	-	-	TGTGCCAGCAGCCCCCGAGGGTCCTACGAGCAGTACTTC	CASSPRGSYEQYF
TRBV19	TRBJ2-7	-	-	TGTGCCAGTAGTACCCGTCCCGGTGGCGAGCAGTACTTC	CASSTRPGGEQYF
TRBV6-6	TRBJ1-2	-	TRBD1	TGTGCCAGCAGTTACGGGTCAGGGGGAGGCTACACCTTC	CASSYGSGGGYTF
TRBV7-6	TRBJ2-1	-	-	TGTACCAGCAGCCCCGGGCTAGCGTCGAGCTCCTACAATGAGCAGTTCTTC	CTSSPGLASSSYNEQFF
TRBV9	TRBJ2-2	-	TRBD2	TGTGCCAGCAGCCCTAGCGGGAGTGACGGGCGGGAGCTGTTTTTT	CASSPSGSDGRELFF
TRBV2	TRBJ2-1	-	-	TGTGCCAGTCAAGTTATCCGTGGCAATGAGCAGTTCTTC	CASQVIRGNEQFF
TRBV14	TRBJ2-5	-	-	TGTGCCAGCAGCCAAGAGGGCAGGTGGCAAGAGACCCAGTACTTC	CASSQEGRWQETQYF
TRBV27	TRBJ1-2	once	-	TGTGCCAGCAGTTTCTCGCAGTCCGGGGCGGGCTATGGCTACACCTTC	CASSFSQSGAGYGYTF
TRBV7-2	TRBJ1-2	-	-	TGTGCCAGCAGCTTAGGGGGGTATGGCTACACCTTC	CASSLGGYGYTF
TRBV14	TRBJ2-7	-	TRBD2	TGTGCCAGCAGCCAACGAGCGGGAAGATCCTACGAGCAGTACTTC	CASSQRAGRSYEQYF
TRBV7-9	TRBJ2-1	-	TRBD2	TGTGCCAGCAGGCGTCAGGCGGGAGCCTACAATGAGCAGTTCTTC	CASRRQAGAYNEQFF
TRBV6-6	TRBJ2-2	medium-sized	TRBD2	TGTGCCAGCAGTTACTCGCGGGAGGGCCCTGACGGGGAGCTGTTTTTT	CASSYSREGPDGELFF
TRBV27	TRBJ2-7	-	-	TGTGCCAGCAGTTTGCTAGGAGACGAGCAGTACTTC	CASSLLGDEQYF
TRBV2	TRBJ2-1	-	TRBD2	TGTGCCAGTCAGACTAGCGGGGAGTACAATGAGCAGTTCTTC	CASQTSGEYNEQFF
TRBV5-5	TRBJ2-2	-	-	TGTGCCAGCAGCTTGGTTCCGGGGAGCGGGAACACCGGGGAGCTGTTTTTT	CASSLVPGSGNTGELFF
TRBV5-6	TRBJ2-7	-	-	TGTGCCAGCAGCTCCCAGGTAGGGACGCTGGCCTACGAGCGGCAGTACTTC	CASSSQVGTLAYERQYF
TRBV4-2	TRBJ2-7	-	TRBD2	TGTGCCAGCAGCCGCGACTCGAGCCCTAGCGGGATGGGAGAGCAGTACTTC	CASSRDSSPSGMGEQYF
TRBV7-9	TRBJ2-7	-	TRBD1	TGTGCCAGCAGCTCGAGGGGGCTCAACGAGCAGTACTTC	CASSSRGLNEQYF
TRBV7-6	TRBJ2-6	-	TRBD2	TGTGCCAGCAGCTCGCGCGGTGGGGGGGACTACTCTGGGGCCAACGTCCTGACTTTC	CASSSRGGGDYSGANVLTF
TRBV5-4	TRBJ1-2	-	-	TGTGCCAGCAACCTATGGGGGGCAGGCGCTAACTATGGCTACACCTTC	CASNLWGAGANYGYTF
TRBV5-1	TRBJ1-1	-	TRBD1	TGCGCCAGCAGCGCCGCACAGGGGCCACCTGAAGCTTTCTTT	CASSAAQGPPEAFF
TRBV5-1	TRBJ1-1	-	-	TGCGCCAGCAGCTTGGAATGGGTTTCGAACACTGAAGCTTTCTTT	CASSLEWVSNTEAFF
TRBV5-6	TRBJ2-5	-	-	TGTGCCAGCAGCTTGGGCCAGCCACAAGAGACCCAGTACTTC	CASSLGQPQETQYF
TRBV2	TRBJ2-2	-	TRBD2	TGTGCCAGCAGTCGACTAGCGGGAGGCTCCACCGGGGAGCTGTTTTTT	CASSRLAGGSTGELFF
TRBV29-1	TRBJ2-2	-	TRBD1	TGCAGCGTGGCTGGGACAGTGAACACCGGGGAGCTGTTTTTT	CSVAGTVNTGELFF
TRBV28	TRBJ1-4	-	-	TGTGCCAGCACTTCATTAGGGGGGCCCGAAAAACTGTTTTTT	CASTSLGGPEKLFF
TRBV6-5	TRBJ2-2	-	TRBD2	TGTGCCAGCAGTCCTAGCGGAGGTAACACCGGGGAGCTGTTTTTT	CASSPSGGNTGELFF
TRBV19	TRBJ1-1	-	TRBD1	TGTGCCAGTAGTATAGTTCGGGACAGGGGTATGACGACTGAAGCTTTCTTT	CASSIVRDRGMTTEAFF
TRBV4-1	TRBJ1-5	-	-	TGCGCCAGCAGCCACCACCCCGGACCGAGCAATCAGCCCCAGCATTTT	CASSHHPGPSNQPQHF
TRBV6-5	TRBJ2-1	-	-	TGTGCCAGCAGTTACTCGGGCGCCCTCAATGAGCAGTTCTTC	CASSYSGALNEQFF
TRBV7-6	TRBJ2-1	-	-	TGTGCCAGCAGCTTAGGGCGGGATGAGCAGTTCTTC	CASSLGRDEQFF
TRBV9	TRBJ2-7	-	-	TGTGCCAGCAGCGCAGGATCTCTCAACTACGAGCAGTACTTC	CASSAGSLNYEQYF
TRBV30	TRBJ2-1	-	-	TGTGCCTGGAGTCGGAATGAGCAGTTCTTC	CAWSRNEQFF
TRBV4-1	TRBJ1-2	-	-	TGCGCCAGCAGCCAAGTACCAGGACAGAACTATGGCTACACCTTC	CASSQVPGQNYGYTF
TRBV4-1	TRBJ2-3	once	-	TGCGCCAGCAGCCAAGATACAGTCACAGATACGCAGTATTTT	CASSQDTVTDTQYF
TRBV19	TRBJ1-4	-	TRBD1	TGTGCCAGCGGACCCCGGACAGGGGGGAGGTCTAATGAAAAACTGTTTTTT	CASGPRTGGRSNEKLFF
TRBV27	TRBJ1-5	-	TRBD1	TGTGCCAGCAGCTGGGGACAGGGAGGCGATCAGCCCCAGCATTTT	CASSWGQGGDQPQHF
TRBV10-2	TRBJ2-2	-	-	TGCGCCAGCAGTATCGGGAGCACCGGGGAGCTGTTTTTT	CASSIGSTGELFF
TRBV7-9	TRBJ1-2	-	TRBD1	TGTGCCAGCAGCAGGGATACAGGGGAACGCGGCTACACCTTC	CASSRDTGERGYTF
TRBV10-2	TRBJ2-7	-	-	TGCGCCAGCAGGGACAGTACCTACGAGCAGTACTTC	CASRDSTYEQYF
TRBV28	TRBJ2-7	-	-	TGTGCCAGCAGTTGGGGTTACGAGCAGTACTTC	CASSWGYEQYF
TRBV7-7	TRBJ2-3	-	-	TGTGCTAGCAGCTTGGGGCAGGGCAGCACAGATACGCAGTATTTT	CASSLGQGSTDTQYF